A single sample gave rise to the 30 T cell receptor beta chains below, sequenced in a study of blood T cells in healthy people across ages. Then a second PCR, running about 7 to 11 cycles, was carried out with a sample-barcoded 5' primer and a J-beta primer mix. MiXCR, applied by TCRdb to the 5' RACE reads, yields one record per CDR3 protein. The sample lists roughly 2 million distinct CDR3 sequences, around 48% seen once, with about 2.1% in the top ten. Sequenced input: blood. These receptors all stem from a woman in her thirties or forties in good health.

This chain connects TRBV29-1 to TRBJ1-1, with 9 bases fitting TRBD1. The ends lost 8 bases at V and 8 bases at J; junction bases unmatched: 6. The CDR3 extends over 11 amino acids. Germline lookup yields CDR1 SQVTM and CDR2 ANQGSEA. CDR3 nucleotide sequence: TGCAGCTACTCCGGGACAGGGGAAGCTTTCTTT. Amino acid sequence: CSYSGTGEAFF.

The chain links TRBV7-2 to TRBJ2-1; D is perhaps TRBD2 (5 bases). The length of the CDR3 is 14 residues. Germline V gene data show CDR1 as SGHTA and CDR2 as FQGNSA. Trimming removed 7 bases at V and 4 bases at J, with 14 bases between. As DNA, the CDR3 is TGTGCCAGCACTCCTGTACGGGAATACAATGAGCAGTTCTTC. Its translation is CASTPVREYNEQFF. Based on the CDR3 plus reference TRBV7-2 and TRBJ2-1, the full variable domain is GAGVSQSPSNKVTEKGKDVELRCDPISGHTALYWYRQSLGQGLEFLIYFQGNSAPDKSGLPSDRFSAERTGGSVSTLTIQRTQQEDSAVYLCASTPVREYNEQFFGPGTRLTVL.

This chain connects TRBV20-1 to TRBJ2-1; D is undetermined. CDR1 DFQATT and CDR2 SNEGSKA come from the germline V gene (reference sequence). This CDR3 region has 16 residues. Trimming pared 0 bases from V and 1 base from J, leaving 13 bases between. Written as DNA, the CDR3 is TGCAGTGCTAGAGATGTGGGGATCGGTTCCTACAATGAGCAGTTCTTC. This translates into CSARDVGIGSYNEQFF.

The V gene is TRBV10-3, the J gene TRBJ2-3; TRBD2 aligns across 8 bases. The CDR3 is made up of 13 amino acids. Germline V CDR1 and CDR2: ENHRY, SYGVKD. The trim removed 11 bases at V and 1 base at J, leaving 5 bases unmatched. CDR3 in DNA: TGTGCCGTCCTCGGGGGGGGCACAGATACGCAGTATTTT. Its translation: CAVLGGGTDTQYF.

V is TRBV4-3 and J is TRBJ2-1; 8 bases map to TRBD1. CDR1 is LGHNA, CDR2 YSLEER, per germline. Unmatched junction bases numbered 5, after V lost 0 bases and J lost 7 bases. There are 15 residues in the CDR3. CDR3 in amino acids: CASSQDGTGTNEQFF. CDR3 coding DNA: TGCGCCAGCAGCCAAGATGGGACAGGAACTAATGAGCAGTTCTTC.

This clonotype was seen a handful of times. The chain is built from TRBV5-1 and TRBJ2-5, with D unclear. The CDR3 contains 12 residues. The germline gives CDR1 SGHRS, CDR2 YFSETQ. V gave up 4 bases and J gave up 7 bases, with 11 bases separating them. CDR3 coding DNA: TGCGCCAGCAGCATGGACCGGTTGACCCAGTACTTC. The encoded protein is CASSMDRLTQYF.

The CDR3 nucleotides are TGTGCCAGCGAGATCCAGGGCTCCTACACTGAAGCTTTCTTT. As protein: CASEIQGSYTEAFF. V gene TRBV6-6 combines with J gene TRBJ1-1; TRBD1 might be the D (5 bases). Germline loops: CDR1 MNHNY, CDR2 SVGAGI (reference sequence). V shed 8 bases and J shed 3 bases, with 16 bases lying between them. This CDR3 is built from 14 residues.

The chain couples TRBV5-4 to TRBJ1-6; 10 bases line up with TRBD1. The length of the CDR3 is 15 residues. Germline values: CDR1 SGHNT, CDR2 YYREEE (reference sequence). The trim removed 4 bases at V and 5 bases at J, leaving 3 bases unmatched. CDR3 sequence reads: CASSTGQGNNSPLHF. The CDR3 bases are TGTGCCAGCAGCACGGGACAGGGGAATAATTCACCCCTCCACTTT.

The chain has TRBV7-8 and TRBJ2-4, with D possibly matching TRBD2 (6 bases). CDR1 is SGHVS, CDR2 FQNEAQ, per germline. There are 16 residues in the CDR3. Between the trimmed V and J ends, which lost 1 base and 1 base, there was a span of 11 bases. Written as DNA, the CDR3 is TGTGCCAGCAGCTTAGTCGGCGGGGAGGCCAAAAACATTCAGTACTTC. This codes for CASSLVGGEAKNIQYF.

The chain combines TRBV7-8 with TRBJ2-1; D gene unclear. The CDR3 sequence is 14 residues long. The V gene's germline CDR1 is SGHVS and CDR2 FQNEAQ. V was shortened by 0 bases and J by 4 bases, with 7 bases between the two germline ends. CDR3 sequence: CASSLAGMYNEQFF. The CDR3 DNA reads TGTGCCAGCAGCTTAGCGGGGATGTACAATGAGCAGTTCTTC.

Note on this clonotype: One junction end does not reproduce the germline sequence, and a read error may be involved. The V call is TRBV7-7, the J call TRBJ2-5; weak D call: TRBD1 (6 bases). The CDR3 has 14 residues. The germline gives CDR1 SSHAT, CDR2 FNYEAQ (reference sequence). DNA for the CDR3: TGTGCTAGCAGCACCACAGGGATAAGAGAGACCCAGTACTTC. It specifies CASSTTGIRETQYF.

As concerns this clonotype: Its ends do not fully match the called genes, so a read error is possible. This rearrangement joins TRBV20-1 to TRBJ2-1; D remains unclear. This CDR3 is 15 amino acids long. Germline loops: CDR1 DFQATT, CDR2 SNEGSKA (reference sequence). The CDR3 is CGARDPRFQRNEQFF. DNA for the CDR3: TGCGGTGCTAGAGATCCCCGGTTTCAGAGGAATGAGCAGTTCTTC.

The rearrangement joins TRBV2 to TRBJ1-1, with unresolved D. The germline V and J ends were trimmed by 2 bases and 7 bases, with 5 bases remaining between them. Germline V gene lookup returns CDR1 SNHLY and CDR2 FYNNEI. CDR3 size: 11 residues. The DNA for the CDR3 is TGTGCCAGCAGTGAAAGGCTTGAAGCTTTCTTT. It yields the protein CASSERLEAFF.

The chain uses TRBV7-2 and TRBJ2-7, with D unresolved. The germline CDR1 and CDR2 sequences are SGHTA and FQGNSA. V gave up 8 bases and J gave up 1 base, with 6 bases separating them. CDR3 length: 11 residues. The CDR3 bases are TGTGCCAGCGCCGCGTCCTACGAGCAGTACTTC. This sequence encodes CASAASYEQYF.

This chain uses TRBV20-1 with TRBJ1-1; D remains ambiguous. V lost 3 bases to trimming and J lost 2 bases, with 4 bases between them. The length of the CDR3 is 11 residues. CDR1 is DFQATT, CDR2 SNEGSKA, per germline (reference sequence). CDR3 nucleotide sequence: TGCAGTGCTAGGCTAAACACTGAAGCTTTCTTT. It is translated as CSARLNTEAFF.

This chain joins TRBV7-9 and TRBJ2-6; no firm D call. The ends were cut back, 4 bases at V and 2 bases at J, with 6 bases in the middle. There are 14 residues in the CDR3. Germline V CDR1 and CDR2: SEHNR, FQNEAQ (reference sequence). The CDR3 coding sequence is TGTGCCAGCAGCTGGACGGCTGGGGCCAACGTCCTGACTTTC. The encoded protein is CASSWTAGANVLTF.

This chain connects TRBV6-5 to TRBJ2-4; no reliable D call. There are 15 residues in the CDR3. V lost 3 bases and J lost 1, with 10 bases in between. Germline V gene data show CDR1 as MNHEY and CDR2 as SVGAGI. This CDR3 is CASSYGPRAKNIQYF. In nucleotides, the CDR3 is TGTGCCAGCAGTTATGGCCCTAGGGCCAAAAACATTCAGTACTTC.

This clonotype appeared once. The V call is TRBV9, the J call TRBJ1-1; D is unclear. Germline CDR1 reads SGDLS; CDR2 reads YYNGEE. The CDR3 is 15 residues long. V shed 4 bases and J shed 0 bases, with 13 bases lying between them. The CDR3 region is CASSPRLGLNTEAFF. The CDR3 nucleotides are TGTGCCAGCAGCCCCAGGTTGGGTTTGAACACTGAAGCTTTCTTT.

This chain links TRBV2 with TRBJ2-1; D ambiguous. The DNA end favors TRBJ2-7, so the J call may be wrong. The CDR3 consists of 14 residues. CDR1 is SNHLY and CDR2 is FYNNEI in the germline V gene. This chain's CDR3 is CASRPSSSYNEQYF. The CDR3 nucleotides read TGTGCCAGCAGACCTAGTAGCTCCTACAATGAGCAGTACTTC.

The sample holds a few counts of this clonotype. CDR3 sequence: CASPGPYEQYF. DNA for the CDR3: TGTGCCAGTCCTGGCCCCTACGAGCAGTACTTC. The chain recombines TRBV2 with TRBJ2-7; D remains unclear. The V gene's germline CDR1 is SNHLY and CDR2 FYNNEI. The CDR3 contains 11 residues. V was trimmed by 9 bases and J by 2 bases, leaving 8 bases between them.

This clonotype was seen a handful of times. This rearrangement joins TRBV7-6 to TRBJ2-1, with D perhaps TRBD2 (6 bases). The germline CDR1 and CDR2 sequences are SGHVS and FNYEAQ. This CDR3 spans 14 amino acids. V was shortened by 4 bases and J by 4 bases, with 11 bases between the two germline ends. The CDR3 coding sequence is TGTGCCAGCAGCTCAGCGGGCAGATACAATGAGCAGTTCTTC. It translates to CASSSAGRYNEQFF.

The gene calls are TRBV7-2 and TRBJ2-3; D remains unclear. CDR3 size: 14 residues. The germline CDR1 and CDR2 sequences are SGHTA and FQGNSA. Deletions cut 4 bases from V and 4 bases from J, with 12 bases between. CDR3 protein: CASSSRGRADTQYF. The CDR3 DNA follows: TGTGCCAGCAGCTCGCGCGGTAGGGCAGATACGCAGTATTTT.

This clonotype was found a few times. V usage is TRBV10-2 and J usage is TRBJ2-1; D is unresolved. Germline V gives CDR1 WSHSY, CDR2 SAAADI. Trimming pared 4 bases from V and 12 bases from J, leaving 10 bases between. This CDR3 spans 11 amino acids. This chain's CDR3 is CASSAQPGQFF. The CDR3 region has the DNA TGCGCCAGCAGTGCCCAACCGGGGCAGTTCTTC.

This clonotype was found a few times. V gene TRBV20-1 combines with J gene TRBJ2-3; D might be TRBD1 or TRBD2, each matching 5 bases. V was clipped by 4 bases and J by 0 bases, with 14 bases between them. The CDR3 has 15 residues. Germline V lookup: CDR1 DFQATT, CDR2 SNEGSKA (reference sequence). The CDR3 loop reads CSATGSPTSTDTQYF. The CDR3 bases are TGCAGTGCTACAGGGAGCCCCACTAGCACAGATACGCAGTATTTT.

This clonotype was picked up many times. V usage is TRBV5-6 and J usage is TRBJ2-7, with 8 bases fitting TRBD1. J was trimmed by 6 bases and V by 2 bases; bases with no gene match: 4. Germline assignment: CDR1 SGHDT and CDR2 YYEEEE. CDR3 size: 13 residues. CDR3 amino acids: CASSFGQGSEQYF. CDR3 nucleotides: TGTGCCAGCAGCTTTGGACAGGGTTCCGAGCAGTACTTC.

The rearrangement links TRBV20-1 to TRBJ2-7; 9 nucleotides agree with TRBD1. The J call may be in error: the DNA end matches TRBJ2-5 better. Germline CDR1 is DFQATT and CDR2 is SNEGSKA (reference sequence). The CDR3 totals 18 residues. The CDR3 DNA follows: TGCAGTGCTAGAGAAGGGACAGGGAGTTTTTCCTTCCAAGAGACCCAGTACTTC. Its protein is CSAREGTGSFSFQETQYF.

This clonotype was counted only a few times. The chain employs TRBV5-1 and TRBJ1-1; weak D call: TRBD1 (5 bases). CDR3 size: 14 residues. The germline V and J ends were trimmed by 0 bases and 2 bases, with 8 bases remaining between them. CDR1 and CDR2 (germline): SGHRS, YFSETQ. The CDR3 region has the DNA TGCGCCAGCAGCTTGGAGGGGCTAAACACTGAAGCTTTCTTT. This encodes CASSLEGLNTEAFF.

The rearrangement uses TRBV4-3 and TRBJ1-4; D is possibly TRBD1 (6 bases). Germline V gene lookup returns CDR1 LGHNA and CDR2 YSLEER. V was clipped by 6 bases and J by 3 bases, with 23 bases between them. The length of the CDR3 is 18 residues. DNA for the CDR3: TGCGCCAGCAGTCCGAGCGGCAGGGGTGGTGTCGCTAATGAAAAACTGTTTTTT. Translating gives CASSPSGRGGVANEKLFF.

This clonotype occurred a few times. The chain employs TRBV12-3 or TRBV12-4 and TRBJ1-6; 8 bases match TRBD1. This CDR3 region has 15 residues. V dropped 3 bases and J dropped 7; count of bases not matched to a gene: 5. CDR3 residues: CASSFGGQANSPLHF. The CDR3 DNA follows: TGTGCCAGCAGTTTCGGGGGACAGGCCAATTCACCCCTCCACTTT.

The chain recombines TRBV7-9 with TRBJ1-2, with D maybe TRBD1 (5 bases). The CDR3 contains 16 residues. Looked up from germline, CDR1 is SEHNR and CDR2 is FQNEAQ (reference sequence). Trimming shortened V by 5 bases and J by 6 bases, and 22 bases separated the two germline ends. CDR3: CASSPGGTPPPHGYTF. CDR3 nucleotides: TGTGCCAGCAGCCCAGGTGGGACTCCCCCACCCCATGGCTACACCTTC.